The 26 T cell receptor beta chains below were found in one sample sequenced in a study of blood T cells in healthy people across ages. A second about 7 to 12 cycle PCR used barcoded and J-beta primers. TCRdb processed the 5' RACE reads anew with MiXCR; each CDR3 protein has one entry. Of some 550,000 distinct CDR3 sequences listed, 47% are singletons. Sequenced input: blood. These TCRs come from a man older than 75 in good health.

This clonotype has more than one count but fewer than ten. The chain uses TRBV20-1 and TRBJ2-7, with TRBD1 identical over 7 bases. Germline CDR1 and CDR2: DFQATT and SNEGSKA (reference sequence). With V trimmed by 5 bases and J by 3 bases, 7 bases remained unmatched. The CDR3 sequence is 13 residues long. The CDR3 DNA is TGCAGTGCTTATTCCGGGACAGACTACGAGCAGTACTTC. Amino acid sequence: CSAYSGTDYEQYF.

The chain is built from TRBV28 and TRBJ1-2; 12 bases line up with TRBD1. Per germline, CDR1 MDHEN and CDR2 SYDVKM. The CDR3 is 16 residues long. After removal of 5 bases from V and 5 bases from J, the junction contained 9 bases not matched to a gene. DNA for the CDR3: TGTGCCAGCAGTAGCCCGGGACAGGGGGCTTTATATGGCTACACCTTC. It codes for CASSSPGQGALYGYTF.

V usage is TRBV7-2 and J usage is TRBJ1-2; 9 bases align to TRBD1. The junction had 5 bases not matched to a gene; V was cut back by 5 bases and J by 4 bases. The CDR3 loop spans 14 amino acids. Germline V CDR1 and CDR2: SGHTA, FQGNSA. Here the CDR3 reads CASSVTGGSYGYTF. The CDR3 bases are TGTGCCAGCAGCGTAACAGGGGGCAGCTATGGCTACACCTTC.

CDR3 sequence: CASSQSGYEQYF. CDR3 DNA: TGTGCCAGCAGCCAGAGCGGATACGAGCAGTACTTC. This chain links TRBV7-2 with TRBJ2-7; tentative D call: TRBD2 (5 bases). This CDR3 has 12 residues. Trimming cost V 5 bases and J 4 bases, with 9 bases left between them. Germline CDR1 reads SGHTA; CDR2 reads FQGNSA.

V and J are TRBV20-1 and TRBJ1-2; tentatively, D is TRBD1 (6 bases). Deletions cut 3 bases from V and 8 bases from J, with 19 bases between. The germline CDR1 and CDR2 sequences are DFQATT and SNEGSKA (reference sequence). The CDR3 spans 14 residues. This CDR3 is CSARWGGANRGYTF. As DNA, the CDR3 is TGCAGTGCTAGGTGGGGGGGCGCAAATCGGGGCTACACCTTC.

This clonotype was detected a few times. DNA for the CDR3: TGCGCCAGCAGCTCACAGGTAACCCTAACTTTGAATGAGCAGTTCTTC. This translates into CASSSQVTLTLNEQFF. The rearrangement uses TRBV5-1 and TRBJ2-1; possible D gene TRBD1, 5 bases. CDR3 length equals 16 residues. CDR1 and CDR2 (germline): SGHRS, YFSETQ. Trimming cost V 3 bases and J 7 bases, with 20 bases left between them.

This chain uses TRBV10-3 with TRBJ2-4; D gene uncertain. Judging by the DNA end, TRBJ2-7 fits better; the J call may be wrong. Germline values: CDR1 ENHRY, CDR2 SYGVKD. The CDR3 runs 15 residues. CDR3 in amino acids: CAISDPTSRLYEQYF. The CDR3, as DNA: TGTGCCATCAGTGACCCCACAAGTAGACTCTACGAGCAGTACTTC.

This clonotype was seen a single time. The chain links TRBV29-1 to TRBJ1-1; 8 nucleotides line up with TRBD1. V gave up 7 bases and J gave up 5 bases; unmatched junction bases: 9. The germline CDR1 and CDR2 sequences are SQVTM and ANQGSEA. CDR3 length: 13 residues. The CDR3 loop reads CSARNRGWTEAFF. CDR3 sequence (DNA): TGCAGCGCCCGTAACAGGGGGTGGACTGAAGCTTTCTTT.

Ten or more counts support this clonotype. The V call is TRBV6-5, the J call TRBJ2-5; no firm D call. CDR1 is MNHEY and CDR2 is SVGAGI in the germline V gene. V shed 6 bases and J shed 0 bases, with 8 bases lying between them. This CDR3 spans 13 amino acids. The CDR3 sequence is CASRYGNQETQYF. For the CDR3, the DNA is TGTGCCAGCAGATATGGGAACCAAGAGACCCAGTACTTC.

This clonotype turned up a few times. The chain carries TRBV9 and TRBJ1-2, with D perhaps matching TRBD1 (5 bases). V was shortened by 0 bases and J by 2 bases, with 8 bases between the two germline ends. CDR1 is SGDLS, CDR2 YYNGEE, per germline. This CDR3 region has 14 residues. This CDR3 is CASSVGSGNYGYTF. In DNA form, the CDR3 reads TGTGCCAGCAGCGTAGGTTCAGGGAACTATGGCTACACCTTC. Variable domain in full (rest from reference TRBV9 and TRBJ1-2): DSGVTQTPKHLITATGQRVTLRCSPRSGDLSVYWYQQSLDQGLQFLIQYYNGEERAKGNILERFSAQQFPDLHSELNLSSLELGDSALYFCASSVGSGNYGYTFGSGTRLTVV.

The CDR3 region is CASSLYAGGFLYTLHF. CDR3 sequence (DNA): TGTGCCAGCAGTTTATACGCCGGGGGGTTCTTGTATACCCTCCACTTT. The chain recombines TRBV12-3 or TRBV12-4 with TRBJ1-6, with D perhaps TRBD1 (5 bases). With 2 bases removed from V and 14 bases from J, the gap between germline ends came to 22 bases. The CDR3 loop spans 16 amino acids.

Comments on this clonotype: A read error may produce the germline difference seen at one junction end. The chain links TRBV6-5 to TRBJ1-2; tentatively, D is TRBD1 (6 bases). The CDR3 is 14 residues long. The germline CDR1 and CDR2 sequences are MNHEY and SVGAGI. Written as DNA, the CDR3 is TGCGCCAGCAGAGATACAGGGAGTCACTATGGCTACACCTTC. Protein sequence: CASRDTGSHYGYTF.

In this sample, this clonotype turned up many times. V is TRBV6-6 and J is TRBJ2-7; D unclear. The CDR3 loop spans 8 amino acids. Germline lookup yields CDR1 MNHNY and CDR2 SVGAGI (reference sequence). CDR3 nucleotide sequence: TGTGCGGTTCCCGAGCAGTACTTC. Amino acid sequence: CAVPEQYF.

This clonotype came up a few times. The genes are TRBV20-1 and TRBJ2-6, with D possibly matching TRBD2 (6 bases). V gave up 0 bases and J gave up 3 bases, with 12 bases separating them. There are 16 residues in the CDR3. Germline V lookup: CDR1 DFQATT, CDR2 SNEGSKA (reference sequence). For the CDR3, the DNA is TGCAGTGCTAGAGATCGGAGGGGCGGTGGGGCCAACGTCCTGACTTTC. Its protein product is CSARDRRGGGANVLTF.

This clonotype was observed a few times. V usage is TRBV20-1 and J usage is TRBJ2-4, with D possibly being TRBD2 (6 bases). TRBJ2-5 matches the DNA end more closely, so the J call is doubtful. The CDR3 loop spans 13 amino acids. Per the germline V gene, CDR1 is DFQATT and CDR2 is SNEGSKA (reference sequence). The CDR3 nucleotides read TGCAGTGCTTCGAATACGGGGGATGAGACCCAGTACTTC. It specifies CSASNTGDETQYF.

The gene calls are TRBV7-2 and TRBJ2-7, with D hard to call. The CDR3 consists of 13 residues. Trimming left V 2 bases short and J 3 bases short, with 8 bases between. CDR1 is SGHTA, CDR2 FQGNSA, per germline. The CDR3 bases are TGTGCCAGCAGCTTACAGCAGAGCTACGAGCAGTACTTC. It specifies CASSLQQSYEQYF.

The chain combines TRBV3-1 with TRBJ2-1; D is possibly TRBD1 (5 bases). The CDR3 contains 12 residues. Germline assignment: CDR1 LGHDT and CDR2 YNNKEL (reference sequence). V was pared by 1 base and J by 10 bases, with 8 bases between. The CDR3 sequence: CASSQGGREQFF. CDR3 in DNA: TGTGCCAGCAGCCAAGGGGGCAGGGAGCAGTTCTTC.

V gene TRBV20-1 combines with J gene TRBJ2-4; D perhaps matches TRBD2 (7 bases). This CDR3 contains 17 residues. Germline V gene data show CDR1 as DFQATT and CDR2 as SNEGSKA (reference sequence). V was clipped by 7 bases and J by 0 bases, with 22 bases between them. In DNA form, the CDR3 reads TGCAGTGGTATTGGTTGGGCGGGGGCCTTAGCCAAAAACATTCAGTACTTC. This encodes CSGIGWAGALAKNIQYF.

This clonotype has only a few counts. CDR3 coding DNA: TGCAGCGTTGAGAACCCCTGGGGGACAGGAGCCACAGATACGCAGTATTTT. This codes for CSVENPWGTGATDTQYF. This sequence joins TRBV29-1 and TRBJ2-3; TRBD1 aligns across 8 bases. Looked up from germline, CDR1 is SQVTM and CDR2 is ANQGSEA. This CDR3 region has 17 residues. V dropped 3 bases and J dropped 2; count of bases not matched to a gene: 13.

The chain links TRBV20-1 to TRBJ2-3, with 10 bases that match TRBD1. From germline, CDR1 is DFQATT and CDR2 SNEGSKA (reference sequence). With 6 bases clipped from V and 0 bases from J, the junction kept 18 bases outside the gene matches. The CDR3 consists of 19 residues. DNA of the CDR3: TGCAGTGCCTCCCCGGGGACAGGGGCGCTGAATGTCAGCACAGATACGCAGTATTTT. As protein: CSASPGTGALNVSTDTQYF.

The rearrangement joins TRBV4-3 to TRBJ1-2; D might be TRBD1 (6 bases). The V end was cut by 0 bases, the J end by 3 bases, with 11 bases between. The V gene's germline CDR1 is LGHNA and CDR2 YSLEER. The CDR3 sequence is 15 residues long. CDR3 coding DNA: TGCGCCAGCAGCCAAGAACAGGGATCGGACTATGGCTACACCTTC. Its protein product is CASSQEQGSDYGYTF.

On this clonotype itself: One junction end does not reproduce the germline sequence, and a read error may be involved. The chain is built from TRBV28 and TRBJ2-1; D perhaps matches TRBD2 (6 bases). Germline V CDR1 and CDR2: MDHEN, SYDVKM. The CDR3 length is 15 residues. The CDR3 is CPSSPPRGIYNEQFF. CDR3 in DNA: TGTCCCAGCAGCCCCCCCCGCGGGATCTACAATGAGCAGTTCTTC. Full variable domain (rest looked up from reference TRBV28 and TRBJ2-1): DVKVTQSSRYLVKRTGEKVFLECVQDMDHENMFWYRQDPGLGLRLIYFSYDVKMKEKGDIPEGYSVSREKKERFSLILESASTNQTSMYLCPSSPPRGIYNEQFFGPGTRLTVL.

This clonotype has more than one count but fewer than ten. The CDR3 is CASSLAPLRNTEAFF. CDR3 nucleotide sequence: TGCGCCAGCAGCTTGGCCCCTCTTAGGAACACTGAAGCTTTCTTT. The chain couples TRBV5-1 to TRBJ1-1, with D unresolved. There are 15 residues in the CDR3. CDR1 is SGHRS, CDR2 YFSETQ, per germline. V was cut by 0 bases and J by 1 base, with 10 bases left in between. The full variable domain, rest sourced from reference TRBV5-1 and TRBJ1-1, is KAGVTQTPRYLIKTRGQQVTLSCSPISGHRSVSWYQQTPGQGLQFLFEYFSETQRNKGNFPGRFSGRQFSNSRSEMNVSTLELGDSALYLCASSLAPLRNTEAFFGQGTRLTVV.

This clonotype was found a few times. The CDR3 sequence: CASSRHTGTGTDTQYF. CDR3 nucleotide sequence: TGTGCCAGCAGTCGCCACACAGGGACAGGCACAGATACGCAGTATTTT. The rearrangement uses TRBV12-3 or TRBV12-4 and TRBJ2-3, with TRBD1 matching 7 bases. The CDR3 is 16 amino acids. J gave up 1 base and V 5 bases, and 9 bases lay outside the gene matches.

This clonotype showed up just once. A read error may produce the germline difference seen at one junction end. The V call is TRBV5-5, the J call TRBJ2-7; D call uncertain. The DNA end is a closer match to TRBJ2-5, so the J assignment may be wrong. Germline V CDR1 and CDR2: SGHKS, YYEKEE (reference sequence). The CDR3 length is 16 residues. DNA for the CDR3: TGTGCCGGCAGCTTGATATCGCAGGCCCTCGGCGAGACCCAGTACTTC. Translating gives CAGSLISQALGETQYF.

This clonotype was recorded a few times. As DNA, the CDR3 is TGTGCCAGCAGCCCTGCTCCCAGCTCCTACAATGAGCAGTTCTTC. This gives the protein CASSPAPSSYNEQFF. The genes are TRBV28 and TRBJ2-1, with unresolved D. Germline assignment: CDR1 MDHEN and CDR2 SYDVKM. V was shortened by 6 bases and J by 0 bases, with 12 bases between the two germline ends. The length of the CDR3 is 15 residues.